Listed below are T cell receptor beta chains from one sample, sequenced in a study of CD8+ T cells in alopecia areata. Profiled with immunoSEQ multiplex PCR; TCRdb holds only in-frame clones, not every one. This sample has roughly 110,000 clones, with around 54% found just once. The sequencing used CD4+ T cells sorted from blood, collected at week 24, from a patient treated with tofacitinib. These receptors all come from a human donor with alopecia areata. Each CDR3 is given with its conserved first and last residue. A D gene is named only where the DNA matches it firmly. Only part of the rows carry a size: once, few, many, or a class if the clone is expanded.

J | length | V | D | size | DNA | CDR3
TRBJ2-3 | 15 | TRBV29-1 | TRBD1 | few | TGCAGCGTCCGACAGGGGGCCTTACCCACAGATACGCAGTATTTT | CSVRQGALPTDTQYF
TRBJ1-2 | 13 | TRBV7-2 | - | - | TGTGCCAGCAGCCTCGCGGGCGAAGGAGGCTACACCTTC | CASSLAGEGGYTF
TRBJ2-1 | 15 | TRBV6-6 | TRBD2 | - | TGTGCCATCACCGAGACTAGCGGGGGGGTCAATGAGCAGTTCTTC | CAITETSGGVNEQFF
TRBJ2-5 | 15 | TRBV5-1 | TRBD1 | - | TGCGCCAGCAGCAGGGGACAGGGCCCCCAAGAGACCCAGTACTTC | CASSRGQGPQETQYF
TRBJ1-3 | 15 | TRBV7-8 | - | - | TGTGCCAGCAGCCCCCGAACAGGCGGGGGGAACACCATATATTTT | CASSPRTGGGNTIYF
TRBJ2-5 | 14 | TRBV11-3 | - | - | TGTGCCAGCAGCCACGGGCTTGCCCAAGAGACCCAGTACTTC | CASSHGLAQETQYF
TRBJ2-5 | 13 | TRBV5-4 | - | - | TGTGCCAGCAGCTTGTACGGTGAGGAGACCCAGTACTTC | CASSLYGEETQYF
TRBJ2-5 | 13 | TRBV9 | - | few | TGTGCCAGCAGCGTAGCCGGGGAGGAGACCCAGTACTTC | CASSVAGEETQYF
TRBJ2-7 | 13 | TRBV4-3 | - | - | TGCGCCAGCAGCCAAGGAGGGGGCTACGAGCAGTACTTC | CASSQGGGYEQYF
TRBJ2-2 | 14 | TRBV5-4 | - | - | TGTGCCAGCAGCTTTCGGCAGGCCCCCGGGGAGCTGTTTTTT | CASSFRQAPGELFF
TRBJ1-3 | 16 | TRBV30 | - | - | TGTGCCTGGAGTCTTTCCGGACTGCACTCTGGAAACACCATATATTTT | CAWSLSGLHSGNTIYF
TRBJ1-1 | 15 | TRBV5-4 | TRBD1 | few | TGTGCCAGCAGCCTTGGGACAGGATCATACACTGAAGCTTTCTTT | CASSLGTGSYTEAFF
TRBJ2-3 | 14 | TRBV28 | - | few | TGTGCCAGCAGTTCCCAGGTCCTGCCAGATACGCAGTATTTT | CASSSQVLPDTQYF
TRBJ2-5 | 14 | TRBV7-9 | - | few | TGTGCCAGCAGACCCACAGGGATGGAGGAGACCCAGTACTTC | CASRPTGMEETQYF
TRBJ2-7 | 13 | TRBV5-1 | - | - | TGCGCCAGCAGTAACGGGGGACCGGCGGAGCAGTACTTC | CASSNGGPAEQYF
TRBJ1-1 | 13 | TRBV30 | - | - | TGTGCCTGGGGAAAAAGCGGGGGGACTGAAGCTTTCTTT | CAWGKSGGTEAFF
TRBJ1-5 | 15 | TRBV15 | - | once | TGTGCCACCAGAAACGGGGGGGCGCCTAATCAGCCCCAGCATTTT | CATRNGGAPNQPQHF
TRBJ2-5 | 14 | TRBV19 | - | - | TGTGCCAGTACCGAGACGGGCCATGGGGAGACCCAGTACTTC | CASTETGHGETQYF
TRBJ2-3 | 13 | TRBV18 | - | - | TGTGCCAGCTCACCAGGGGGGACAGATACGCAGTATTTT | CASSPGGTDTQYF
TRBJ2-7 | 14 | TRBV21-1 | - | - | TGTGCCAGCAGCAAAGGATCGTGGACAGCGCCTCGTTACTTC | CASSKGSWTAPRYF